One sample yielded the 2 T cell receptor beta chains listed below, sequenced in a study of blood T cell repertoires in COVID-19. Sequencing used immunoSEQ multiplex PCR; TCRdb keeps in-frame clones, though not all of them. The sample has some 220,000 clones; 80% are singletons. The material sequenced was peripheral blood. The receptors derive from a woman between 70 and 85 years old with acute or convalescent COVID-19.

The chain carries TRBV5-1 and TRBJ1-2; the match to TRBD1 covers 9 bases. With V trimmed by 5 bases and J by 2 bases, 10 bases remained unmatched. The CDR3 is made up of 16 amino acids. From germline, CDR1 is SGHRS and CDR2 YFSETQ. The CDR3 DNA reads TGCGCCAGCAGTGACGCCGGGACAGGGCTAAACTATGGCTACACCTTC. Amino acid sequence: CASSDAGTGLNYGYTF.

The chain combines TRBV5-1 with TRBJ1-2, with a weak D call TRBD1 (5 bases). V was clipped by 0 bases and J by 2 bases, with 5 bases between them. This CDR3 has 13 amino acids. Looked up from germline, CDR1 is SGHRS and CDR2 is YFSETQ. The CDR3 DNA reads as TGCGCCAGCAGCTTGGGACAGAACTATGGCTACACCTTC. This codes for CASSLGQNYGYTF. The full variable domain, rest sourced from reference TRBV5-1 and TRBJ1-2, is KAGVTQTPRYLIKTRGQQVTLSCSPISGHRSVSWYQQTPGQGLQFLFEYFSETQRNKGNFPGRFSGRQFSNSRSEMNVSTLELGDSALYLCASSLGQNYGYTFGSGTRLTVV.